This T cell receptor (beta chain) emerged from a study of blood T cell repertoires in COVID-19. Across the study: Samples representing acute and convalescent COVID-19 were sourced from the United States, Italy and Spain.

In germline, CDR1 is SQVTM, CDR2 ANQGSEA. There are 16 residues in the CDR3. V gave up 0 bases and J gave up 7 bases, with 19 bases separating them. Authors' methods: Using reference gene primer amplification, nucleated cell counts were estimated. The protocol was immunoSEQ multiplex PCR, while the TCRdb copy is restricted to in-frame clones and leaves out a portion. The V and J calls and clone size come from that table; D and trimming were worked out from the DNA. The sample records approximately 150,000 clones, approximately 87% being singletons. Sequences were obtained from peripheral blood. J is TRBJ1-5 and V is TRBV29-1; D unresolved. The receptor comes from a woman between 45 and 65 years old with active or convalescent COVID-19. CDR3 amino acids: CSVEDTEPGRNQPQHF. The CDR3 DNA sequence: TGCAGCGTTGAAGATACGGAACCGGGGAGGAACCAGCCCCAGCATTTT.